This passage covers 16 T cell receptor beta chains from one sample sequenced in a study of OX40 agonist ivuxolimab in advanced cancers. Produced via immunoSEQ multiplex PCR; TCRdb's table is partial and in-frame only. The sample records about 58,000 clones, 70% to 90% being singletons. This sample comprised CD4+ or CD8+ T cells sorted from blood, obtained in a trial of the OX40 agonist ivuxolimab. Receptors were obtained from an adult with an advanced solid tumor such as melanoma, head and neck, liver or kidney cancer.

The V call is TRBV5-4, the J call TRBJ2-3, with D unresolved. This CDR3 region has 18 residues. V was shortened by 0 bases and J by 3 bases, with 20 bases between the two germline ends. CDR1 and CDR2 from the germline V gene are SGHNT and YYREEE (reference sequence). As DNA, the CDR3 is TGTGCCAGCAGCTTGGCCAACCGCGGCTTCCTGGGGACAGATACGCAGTATTTT. Translation gives CASSLANRGFLGTDTQYF.

The chain uses TRBV5-1 and TRBJ1-4; the D is unclear. Germline CDR1 SGHRS, CDR2 YFSETQ. Trimming pared 1 base from V and 0 bases from J, leaving 4 bases between. This CDR3 has 14 amino acids. Here the CDR3 DNA reads TGCGCCAGCAGCTTGCTATCAACTAATGAAAAACTGTTTTTT. It codes for CASSLLSTNEKLFF.

The count of this clone is one. This sequence joins TRBV14 and TRBJ2-3; TRBD2 matches at 8 bases. V lost 4 bases, J lost 2 bases, and 11 bases stayed unmatched. CDR3 size: 17 residues. Germline values: CDR1 SGHDN, CDR2 FVKESK. The chain's CDR3 is CASSPARGALNTDTQYF. CDR3 nucleotide sequence: TGTGCCAGCAGCCCTGCGCGGGGGGCCCTCAACACAGATACGCAGTATTTT.

This clone has just one count. The chain combines TRBV6-5 with TRBJ1-1; maybe TRBD1 (5 bases). Germline-derived CDR1 and CDR2 are MNHEY and SVGAGI. Trimming took 2 bases from V and 4 from J, leaving 11 bases between them. CDR3 length: 14 amino acids. For the CDR3, the DNA is TGTGCCAGCAGTTACGGTCGGAGGGGCACTGAAGCTTTCTTT. It specifies CASSYGRRGTEAFF.

The chain uses TRBV9 and TRBJ2-3; TRBD2 aligns across 11 bases. Germline assignment: CDR1 SGDLS and CDR2 YYNGEE. The CDR3 length is 15 residues. Trimming removed 4 bases from V and 10 bases from J; junction bases left unmatched: 11. The CDR3 region is CASSTTPGLAVAQYF. The CDR3 DNA reads TGTGCCAGCAGCACCACTCCGGGACTAGCGGTGGCGCAGTATTTT.

V usage is TRBV6-5 and J usage is TRBJ2-2; tentatively, D is TRBD2 (6 bases). CDR3 length equals 15 residues. CDR1 and CDR2 (germline): MNHEY, SVGAGI. V was shortened by 6 bases and J by 1 base, with 12 bases between the two germline ends. CDR3 coding DNA: TGTGCCAGCAGCCGGTGGACTATGAACACCGGGGAGCTGTTTTTT. Its protein product is CASSRWTMNTGELFF.

The V gene is TRBV10-3, the J gene TRBJ2-1; D remains unclear. Germline V gene lookup returns CDR1 ENHRY and CDR2 SYGVKD. Trimming took off 0 bases at V and 8 bases at J, with 2 bases between the two ends. The CDR3 is made up of 11 amino acids. The CDR3 sequence is CAISESDEQFF. The DNA for the CDR3 is TGTGCCATCAGTGAGTCGGATGAGCAGTTCTTC.

This sequence joins TRBV4-1 and TRBJ1-1; TRBD1 might be the D (6 bases). Germline V CDR1 and CDR2: MGHRA, YSYEKL. V gave up 2 bases and J gave up 3 bases, with 10 bases separating them. The CDR3 is made up of 14 amino acids. For the CDR3, the DNA is TGCGCCAGCAGCCAACGGAGGGGGGACACTGAAGCTTTCTTT. Its translation: CASSQRRGDTEAFF.

This clone has just one count. The CDR3 bases are TGCGCCAGCAGCCTCCGGGCGGGGGGTATCTATGAGCAGTTCTTC. Protein product: CASSLRAGGIYEQFF. This chain joins TRBV5-1 and TRBJ2-1, with TRBD2 matching 8 bases. Trimming took 4 bases from V and 8 from J; bases not matched to a gene: 11. Germline lookup yields CDR1 SGHRS and CDR2 YFSETQ. This CDR3 comprises 15 residues.

The chain has TRBV6-5 and TRBJ1-2, with 10 nucleotides matching TRBD1. The CDR3 covers 16 residues. With V trimmed by 2 bases and J by 3 bases, 6 bases remained unmatched. CDR1 and CDR2 (germline): MNHEY, SVGAGI. CDR3 coding DNA: TGTGCCAGCAGTTACCGGACAGGGGGGAAGTACTATGGCTACACCTTC. The encoded protein is CASSYRTGGKYYGYTF.

The chain joins TRBV6-5 to TRBJ2-2; a weak D match, TRBD1 (5 bases). CDR1 MNHEY and CDR2 SVGAGI come from the germline V gene. Trimming removed 7 bases from V and 1 base from J, with 13 bases in between. This CDR3 has 15 residues. The CDR3 sequence: CASTRQHLNTGELFF. The CDR3 DNA follows: TGTGCCAGCACCAGACAGCACTTGAACACCGGGGAGCTGTTTTTT.

V gene TRBV4-1 combines with J gene TRBJ1-5; D not resolved. V was clipped by 0 bases and J by 2 bases, with 14 bases between them. The CDR3 consists of 17 residues. Germline assignment: CDR1 MGHRA and CDR2 YSYEKL. The CDR3 DNA reads as TGCGCCAGCAGCCAAGATGCGGGATTCGCGGGCAATCAGCCCCAGCATTTT. It codes for CASSQDAGFAGNQPQHF.

This chain connects TRBV18 to TRBJ1-2; no reliable D call. Trimming took 1 base from V and 0 from J, leaving 9 bases between them. This CDR3 has 15 residues. CDR1 and CDR2 (germline): KGHSH, LQKENI. CDR3 sequence (DNA): TGTGCCAGCTCACCACAGGAGACTACTAACTATGGCTACACCTTC. Protein: CASSPQETTNYGYTF.

V is TRBV2 and J is TRBJ1-2; perhaps TRBD1 as D (5 bases). V lost 4 bases and J lost 3, with 6 bases in between. CDR1 is SNHLY, CDR2 FYNNEI, per germline. This CDR3 is built from 12 residues. For the CDR3, the DNA is TGTGCCAGCAGTGGGGGGTACTATGGCTACACCTTC. It translates to CASSGGYYGYTF.

The chain carries TRBV9 and TRBJ1-2; no definite D call. The V gene lost 6 bases and the J gene lost 2 bases, with 14 bases spanning the gap. This CDR3 is built from 14 residues. Germline CDR1 and CDR2: SGDLS and YYNGEE. CDR3 protein: CASTSRTGNYGYTF. DNA of the CDR3: TGTGCCAGCACCTCCCGGACGGGGAACTATGGCTACACCTTC.

The V gene is TRBV5-6, the J gene TRBJ1-2; D unclear. CDR1 is SGHDT and CDR2 is YYEEEE in the germline V gene. The V end was cut by 1 base, the J end by 7 bases, with 11 bases between. The CDR3 loop spans 13 amino acids. The DNA for the CDR3 is TGTGCCAGCAGCTTGTACGGGGATGGTGGCTACACCTTC. It codes for CASSLYGDGGYTF.